The following is a T cell receptor beta chain sequence with its context. Time point meaning: persistent/refractory GD, antithyroid drugs over 5 years with positive TRAb. Making the TCR library involved RNA that had been extracted from PBMCs. Arm-PCR of CDR3 regions and iRepertoire HTBI primers were the basis on which TCR beta libraries were built. TCRdb processed the multiplex PCR reads anew with MiXCR; each CDR3 protein has one entry. Here the sample spans 400,000 to 600,000 distinct CDR3 sequences, under 25% being singletons. The data stem from a study of regulatory T cells in long-lasting Graves disease. Trimming removed 1 base at V and 0 bases at J, with 7 bases between. The length of the CDR3 is 15 residues. Looked up from germline, CDR1 is LGHDT and CDR2 is YNNKEL (reference sequence).

The source was peripheral blood mononuclear cells (PBMCs), collected when the disease was refractory, from a patient treated with antithyroid drugs. The receptor was derived from a female donor with Graves disease. The V gene is TRBV3-1, the J gene TRBJ1-3; D is ambiguous. The CDR3 here is CASSQGHLSGNTIYF. CDR3 coding DNA: TGTGCCAGCAGCCAAGGGCACCTCTCTGGAAACACCATATATTTT.